This TCR beta chain stems from a study of identical twins. The CDR3 is 14 amino acids. Germline values: CDR1 DFQATT, CDR2 SNEGSKA (reference sequence). V gave up 5 bases and J gave up 2 bases; unmatched junction bases: 8. TCRdb processed the 5' RACE reads anew with MiXCR; each CDR3 protein has one entry. Altogether 450,000 or so distinct CDR3 sequences are present, roughly a quarter being singletons, with the ten largest covering 2.5% to 3.5%. Notes on the study in general: Potential partial confounding of zero-insertion analyses by invariant MAIT and iNKT cells was noted.

This clonotype was detected a few times. The antigen is undetermined. These same data were also listed under a study on T cells expressing NK-cell markers.

This sequence was found in a woman aged 18-29 years in good health. This chain connects TRBV20-1 to TRBJ2-5, with TRBD2 identical over 7 bases. The sequenced sample was CD4+ T cells sorted from blood. For the CDR3, the DNA is TGCAGTGCTCGGGCCCCTAGCGGTCAAGAGACCCAGTACTTC. It is translated as CSARAPSGQETQYF.